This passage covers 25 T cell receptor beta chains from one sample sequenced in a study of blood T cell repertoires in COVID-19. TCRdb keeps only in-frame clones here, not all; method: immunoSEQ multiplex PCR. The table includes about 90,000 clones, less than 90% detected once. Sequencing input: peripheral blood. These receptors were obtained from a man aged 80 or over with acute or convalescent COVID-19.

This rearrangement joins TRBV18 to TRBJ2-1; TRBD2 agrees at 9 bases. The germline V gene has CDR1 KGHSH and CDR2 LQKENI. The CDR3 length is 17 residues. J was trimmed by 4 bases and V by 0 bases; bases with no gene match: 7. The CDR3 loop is CASSPPGGRVVYNEQFF. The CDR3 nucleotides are TGTGCCAGCTCACCACCGGGCGGGAGGGTTGTTTACAATGAGCAGTTCTTC.

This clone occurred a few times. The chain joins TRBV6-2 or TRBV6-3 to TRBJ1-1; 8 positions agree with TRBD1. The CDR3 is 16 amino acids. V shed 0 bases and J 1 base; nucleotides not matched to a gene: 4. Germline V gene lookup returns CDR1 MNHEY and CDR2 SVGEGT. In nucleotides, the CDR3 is TGTGCCAGCAGTTACTCCCCAGGGGGCGCGAACACTGAAGCTTTCTTT. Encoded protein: CASSYSPGGANTEAFF.

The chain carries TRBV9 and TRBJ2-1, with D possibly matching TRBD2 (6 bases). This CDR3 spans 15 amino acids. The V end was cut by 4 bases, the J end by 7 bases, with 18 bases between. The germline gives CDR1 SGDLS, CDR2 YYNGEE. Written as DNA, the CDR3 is TGTGCCAGCAGCAAAGGGTGGGAGGCAGTAAATGAGCAGTTCTTC. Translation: CASSKGWEAVNEQFF.

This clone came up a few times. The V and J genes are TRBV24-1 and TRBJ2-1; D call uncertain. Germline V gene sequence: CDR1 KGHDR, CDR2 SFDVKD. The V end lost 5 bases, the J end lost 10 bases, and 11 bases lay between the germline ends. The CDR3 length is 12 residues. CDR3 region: CATSGRVNEQFF. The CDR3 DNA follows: TGTGCCACCAGTGGCCGCGTCAACGAGCAGTTCTTC.

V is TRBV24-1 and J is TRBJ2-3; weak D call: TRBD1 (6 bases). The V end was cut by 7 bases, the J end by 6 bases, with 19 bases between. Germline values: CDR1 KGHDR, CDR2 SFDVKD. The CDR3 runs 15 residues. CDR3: CATSQLGQGSDTQYF. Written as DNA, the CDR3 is TGTGCCACCAGCCAACTAGGGCAGGGGTCGGATACGCAGTATTTT.

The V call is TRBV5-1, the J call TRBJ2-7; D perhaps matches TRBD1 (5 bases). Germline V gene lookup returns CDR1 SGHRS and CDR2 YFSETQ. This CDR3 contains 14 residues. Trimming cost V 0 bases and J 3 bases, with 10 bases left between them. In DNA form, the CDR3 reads TGCGCCAGCAGCTTGGAGGCAGGGAACTACGAGCAGTACTTC. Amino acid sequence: CASSLEAGNYEQYF. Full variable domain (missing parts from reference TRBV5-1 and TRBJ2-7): KAGVTQTPRYLIKTRGQQVTLSCSPISGHRSVSWYQQTPGQGLQFLFEYFSETQRNKGNFPGRFSGRQFSNSRSEMNVSTLELGDSALYLCASSLEAGNYEQYFGPGTRLTVT.

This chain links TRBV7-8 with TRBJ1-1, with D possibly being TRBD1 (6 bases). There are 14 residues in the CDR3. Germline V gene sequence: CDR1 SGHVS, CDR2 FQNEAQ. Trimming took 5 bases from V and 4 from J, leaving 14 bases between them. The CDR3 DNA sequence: TGTGCCAGCAGCCGTCAGGGGTTGAGCACTGAAGCTTTCTTT. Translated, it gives CASSRQGLSTEAFF.

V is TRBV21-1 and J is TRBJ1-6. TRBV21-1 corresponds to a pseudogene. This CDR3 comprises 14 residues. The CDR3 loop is CASISIPGVGPLHF. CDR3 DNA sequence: TGTGCCAGCATATCTATCCCCGGAGTCGGACCCCTCCACTTT.

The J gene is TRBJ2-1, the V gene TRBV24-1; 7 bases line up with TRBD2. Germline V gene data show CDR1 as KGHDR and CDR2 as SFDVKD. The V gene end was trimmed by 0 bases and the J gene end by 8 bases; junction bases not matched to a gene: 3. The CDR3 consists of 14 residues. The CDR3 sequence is CATSDLSGTHEQFF. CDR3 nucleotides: TGTGCCACCAGTGATTTGAGCGGGACCCATGAGCAGTTCTTC.

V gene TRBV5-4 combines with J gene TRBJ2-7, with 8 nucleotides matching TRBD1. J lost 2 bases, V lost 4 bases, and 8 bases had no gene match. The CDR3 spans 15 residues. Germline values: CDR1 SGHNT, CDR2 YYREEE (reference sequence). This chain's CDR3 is CASSTPGQAAYEQYF. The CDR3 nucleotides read TGTGCCAGCAGCACGCCGGGACAGGCCGCCTACGAGCAGTACTTC.

Here the CDR3 reads CASSFGLAGHNEQFF. The CDR3 bases are TGTGCCAGCAGCTTTGGGTTAGCGGGTCACAATGAGCAGTTCTTC. The gene calls are TRBV11-3 and TRBJ2-1; 7 bases are shared with TRBD2. The J segment lost 5 bases and the V segment lost 3 bases, leaving 7 bases of the junction unmatched. The CDR3 extends over 15 amino acids. The germline gives CDR1 SGHNT, CDR2 YENEEA. The entire variable domain, with the rest obtained from reference TRBV11-3 and TRBJ2-1, is as follows: EAGVVQSPRYKIIEKKQPVAFWCNPISGHNTLYWYLQNLGQGPELLIRYENEEAVDDSQLPKDRFSAERLKGVDSTLKIQPAELGDSAVYLCASSFGLAGHNEQFFGPGTRLTVL.

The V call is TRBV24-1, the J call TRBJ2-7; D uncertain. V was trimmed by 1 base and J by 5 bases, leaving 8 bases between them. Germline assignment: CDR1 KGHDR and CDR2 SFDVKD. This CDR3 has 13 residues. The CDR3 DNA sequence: TGTGCCACCAGTGATTTACGGTCCAACGAGCAGTACTTC. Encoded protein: CATSDLRSNEQYF.

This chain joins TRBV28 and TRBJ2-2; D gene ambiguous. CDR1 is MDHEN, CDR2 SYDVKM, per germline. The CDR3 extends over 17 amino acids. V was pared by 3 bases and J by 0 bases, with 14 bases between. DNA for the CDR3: TGTGCCAGCAGTTTCCCTACCGGTGCACCGAACACCGGGGAGCTGTTTTTT. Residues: CASSFPTGAPNTGELFF.

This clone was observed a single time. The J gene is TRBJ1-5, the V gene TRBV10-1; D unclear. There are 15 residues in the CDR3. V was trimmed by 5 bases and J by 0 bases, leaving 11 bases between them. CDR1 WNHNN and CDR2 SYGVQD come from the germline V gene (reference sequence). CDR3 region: CASSTPGVSNQPQHF. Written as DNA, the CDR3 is TGCGCCAGCAGTACCCCCGGGGTTAGCAATCAGCCCCAGCATTTT.

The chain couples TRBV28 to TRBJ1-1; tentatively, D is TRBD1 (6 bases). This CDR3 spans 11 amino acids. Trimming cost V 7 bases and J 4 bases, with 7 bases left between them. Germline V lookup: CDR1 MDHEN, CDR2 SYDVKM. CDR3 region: CASTGVTEAFF. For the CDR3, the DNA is TGTGCCAGCACAGGGGTCACTGAAGCTTTCTTT. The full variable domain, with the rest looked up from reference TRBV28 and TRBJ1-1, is DVKVTQSSRYLVKRTGEKVFLECVQDMDHENMFWYRQDPGLGLRLIYFSYDVKMKEKGDIPEGYSVSREKKERFSLILESASTNQTSMYLCASTGVTEAFFGQGTRLTVV.

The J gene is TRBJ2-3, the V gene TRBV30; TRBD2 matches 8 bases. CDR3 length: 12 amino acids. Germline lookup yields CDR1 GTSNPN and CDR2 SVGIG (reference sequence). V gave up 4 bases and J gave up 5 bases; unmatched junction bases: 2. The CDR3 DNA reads TGTGCCTGGACGGGAGGGGGAGATACGCAGTATTTT. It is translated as CAWTGGGDTQYF.

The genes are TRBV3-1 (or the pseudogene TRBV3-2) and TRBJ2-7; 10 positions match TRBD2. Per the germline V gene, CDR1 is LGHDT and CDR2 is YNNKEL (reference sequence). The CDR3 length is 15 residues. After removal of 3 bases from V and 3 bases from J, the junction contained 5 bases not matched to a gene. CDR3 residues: CASSHSRTSGYEQYF. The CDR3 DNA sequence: TGTGCCAGCAGCCACTCCAGGACTAGCGGCTACGAGCAGTACTTC.

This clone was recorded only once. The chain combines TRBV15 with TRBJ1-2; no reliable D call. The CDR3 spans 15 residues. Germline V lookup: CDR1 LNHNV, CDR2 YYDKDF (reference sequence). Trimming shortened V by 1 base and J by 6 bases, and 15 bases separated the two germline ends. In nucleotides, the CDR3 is TGTGCCACCAGCAGAGGATCATCGCAGATCCATGGCTACACCTTC. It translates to CATSRGSSQIHGYTF. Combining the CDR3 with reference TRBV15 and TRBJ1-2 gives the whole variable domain DAMVIQNPRYQVTQFGKPVTLSCSQTLNHNVMYWYQQKSSQAPKLLFHYYDKDFNNEADTPDNFQSRRPNTSFCFLDIRSPGLGDTAMYLCATSRGSSQIHGYTFGSGTRLTVV.

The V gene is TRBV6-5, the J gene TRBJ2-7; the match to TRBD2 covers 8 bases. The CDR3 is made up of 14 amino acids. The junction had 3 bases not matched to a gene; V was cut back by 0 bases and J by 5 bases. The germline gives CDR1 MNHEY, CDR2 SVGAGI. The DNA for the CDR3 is TGTGCCAGCAGTTACTCAAGCGGGAGCCACGAGCAGTACTTC. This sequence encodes CASSYSSGSHEQYF.

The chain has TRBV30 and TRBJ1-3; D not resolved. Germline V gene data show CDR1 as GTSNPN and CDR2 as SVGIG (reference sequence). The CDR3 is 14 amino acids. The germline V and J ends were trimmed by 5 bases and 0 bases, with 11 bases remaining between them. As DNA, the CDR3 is TGTGCCTGGGGAGAGGGAGCCTCTGGAAACACCATATATTTT. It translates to CAWGEGASGNTIYF.

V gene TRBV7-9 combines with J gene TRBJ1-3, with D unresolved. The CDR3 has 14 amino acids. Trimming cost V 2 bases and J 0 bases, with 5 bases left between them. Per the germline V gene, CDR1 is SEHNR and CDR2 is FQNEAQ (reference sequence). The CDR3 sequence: CASSLSLSGNTIYF. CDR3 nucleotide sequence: TGTGCCAGCAGCTTATCCCTCTCTGGAAACACCATATATTTT.

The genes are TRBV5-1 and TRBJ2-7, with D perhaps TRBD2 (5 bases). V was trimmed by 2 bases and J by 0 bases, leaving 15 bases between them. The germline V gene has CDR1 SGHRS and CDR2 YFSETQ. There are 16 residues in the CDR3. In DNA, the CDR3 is TGCGCCAGCAGCTTAAGTAGGAGCGGCCACTCCTACGAGCAGTACTTC. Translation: CASSLSRSGHSYEQYF.

In nucleotides, the CDR3 is TGTGCCAGCAGTCGGGACAGGGGGCTTAGTACCAAAAACATTCAGTACTTC. Translation: CASSRDRGLSTKNIQYF. The rearrangement joins TRBV6-2 or TRBV6-3 to TRBJ2-4, with 12 bases matching TRBD1. The germline V gene encodes CDR1 MNHEY and CDR2 SVGEGT. Unmatched junction bases numbered 7, after V lost 5 bases and J lost 2 bases. There are 17 residues in the CDR3.

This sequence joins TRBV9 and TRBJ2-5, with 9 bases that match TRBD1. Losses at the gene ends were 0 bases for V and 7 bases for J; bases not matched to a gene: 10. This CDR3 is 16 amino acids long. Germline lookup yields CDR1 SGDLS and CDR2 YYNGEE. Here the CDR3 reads CASSVAGQGIRGTQYF. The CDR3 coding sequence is TGTGCCAGCAGCGTAGCCGGACAGGGGATACGTGGGACCCAGTACTTC.

As DNA, the CDR3 is TGCGCCAGCAGCTTACGACTAGCGGGAAACACCGGGGAGCTGTTTTTT. Residues: CASSLRLAGNTGELFF. The chain joins TRBV5-1 to TRBJ2-2; the match to TRBD2 covers 11 bases. CDR1 and CDR2 (germline): SGHRS, YFSETQ. CDR3 length: 16 residues. J was trimmed by 2 bases and V by 2 bases; bases with no gene match: 2.